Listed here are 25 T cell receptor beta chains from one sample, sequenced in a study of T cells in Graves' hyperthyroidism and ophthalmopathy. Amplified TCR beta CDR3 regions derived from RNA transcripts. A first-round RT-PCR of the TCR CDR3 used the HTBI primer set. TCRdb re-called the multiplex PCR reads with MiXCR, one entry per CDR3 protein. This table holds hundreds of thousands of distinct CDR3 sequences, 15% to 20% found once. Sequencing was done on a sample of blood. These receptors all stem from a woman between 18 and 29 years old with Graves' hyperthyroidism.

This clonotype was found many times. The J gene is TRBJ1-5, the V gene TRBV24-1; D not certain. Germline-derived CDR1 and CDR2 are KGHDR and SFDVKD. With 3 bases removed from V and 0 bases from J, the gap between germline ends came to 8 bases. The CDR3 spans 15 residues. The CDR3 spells CATSDGLYSNQPQHF. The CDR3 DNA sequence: TGTGCCACCAGTGATGGGCTCTATAGCAATCAGCCCCAGCATTTT.

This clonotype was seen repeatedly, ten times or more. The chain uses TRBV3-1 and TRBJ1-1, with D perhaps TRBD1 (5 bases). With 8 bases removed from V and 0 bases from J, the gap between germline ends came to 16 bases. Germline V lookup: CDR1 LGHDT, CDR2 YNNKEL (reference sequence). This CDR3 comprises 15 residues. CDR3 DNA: TGTGCCAGCTCAAGGGGACCAAGTATGAACACTGAAGCTTTCTTT. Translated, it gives CASSRGPSMNTEAFF.

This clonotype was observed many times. The CDR3: CASSLSVGSYEQYF. CDR3 nucleotide sequence: TGTGCCAGCAGCTTAAGTGTCGGATCCTACGAGCAGTACTTC. This chain joins TRBV7-9 and TRBJ2-7; no definite D call. Germline values: CDR1 SEHNR, CDR2 FQNEAQ (reference sequence). The V end was cut by 2 bases, the J end by 1 base, with 9 bases between. CDR3 size: 14 residues.

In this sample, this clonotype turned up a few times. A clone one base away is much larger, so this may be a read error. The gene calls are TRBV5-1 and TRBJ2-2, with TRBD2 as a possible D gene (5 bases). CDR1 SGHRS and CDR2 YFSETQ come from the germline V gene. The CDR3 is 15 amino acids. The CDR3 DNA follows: TGCGCCAGCTGCTTGGTACTAGGAAACACCGGGGAGCTGTTTTTT. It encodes CASCLVLGNTGELFF.

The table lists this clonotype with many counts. CDR3 DNA sequence: TGTGCCAGCAGCGCGGACAGTGGCAATCAGCCCCAGCATTTT. Translated: CASSADSGNQPQHF. This rearrangement joins TRBV11-2 to TRBJ1-5, with a weak D call TRBD1 (6 bases). This CDR3 comprises 14 residues. V was cut by 5 bases and J by 2 bases, with 10 bases left in between. Germline values: CDR1 SGHAT, CDR2 FQNNGV.

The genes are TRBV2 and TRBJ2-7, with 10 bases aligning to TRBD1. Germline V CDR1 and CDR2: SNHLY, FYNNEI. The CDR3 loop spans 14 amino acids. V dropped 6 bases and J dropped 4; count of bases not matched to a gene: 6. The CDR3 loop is CASRGGQGEYEQYF. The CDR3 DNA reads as TGTGCCAGCAGGGGAGGACAGGGGGAATACGAGCAGTACTTC.

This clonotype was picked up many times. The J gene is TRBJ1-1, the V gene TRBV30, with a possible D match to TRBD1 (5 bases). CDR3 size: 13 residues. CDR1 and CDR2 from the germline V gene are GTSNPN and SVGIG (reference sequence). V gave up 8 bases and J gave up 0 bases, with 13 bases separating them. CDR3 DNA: TGTGCCACCCCCGGGACCCTGAACACTGAAGCTTTCTTT. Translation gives CATPGTLNTEAFF.

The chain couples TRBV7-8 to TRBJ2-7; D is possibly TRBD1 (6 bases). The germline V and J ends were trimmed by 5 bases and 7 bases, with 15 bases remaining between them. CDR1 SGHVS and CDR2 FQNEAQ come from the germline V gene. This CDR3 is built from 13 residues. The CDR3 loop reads CASSPGQRGEQYV. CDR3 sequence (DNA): TGTGCCAGCAGCCCAGGACAGAGGGGGGAGCAGTACGTC.

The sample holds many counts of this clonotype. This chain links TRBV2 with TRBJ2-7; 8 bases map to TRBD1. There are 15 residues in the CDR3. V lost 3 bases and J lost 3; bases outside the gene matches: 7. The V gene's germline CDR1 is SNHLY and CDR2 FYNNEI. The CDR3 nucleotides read TGTGCCAGCAGTGATAGGACAGGGATAGACTACGAGCAGTACTTC. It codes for CASSDRTGIDYEQYF.

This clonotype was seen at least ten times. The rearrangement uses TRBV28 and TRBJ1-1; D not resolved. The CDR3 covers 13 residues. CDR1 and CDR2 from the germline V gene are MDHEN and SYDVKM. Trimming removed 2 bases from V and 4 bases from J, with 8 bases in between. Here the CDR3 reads CASSLERATEAFF. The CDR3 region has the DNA TGTGCCAGCAGTTTAGAGAGGGCCACTGAAGCTTTCTTT. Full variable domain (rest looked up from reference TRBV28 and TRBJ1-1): DVKVTQSSRYLVKRTGEKVFLECVQDMDHENMFWYRQDPGLGLRLIYFSYDVKMKEKGDIPEGYSVSREKKERFSLILESASTNQTSMYLCASSLERATEAFFGQGTRLTVV.

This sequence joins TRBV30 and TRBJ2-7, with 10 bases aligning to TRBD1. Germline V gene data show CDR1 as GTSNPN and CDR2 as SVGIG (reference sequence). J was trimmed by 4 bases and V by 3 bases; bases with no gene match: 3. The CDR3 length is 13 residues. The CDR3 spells CAWSGQGGYEQYF. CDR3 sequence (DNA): TGTGCCTGGAGCGGACAGGGGGGATACGAGCAGTACTTC.

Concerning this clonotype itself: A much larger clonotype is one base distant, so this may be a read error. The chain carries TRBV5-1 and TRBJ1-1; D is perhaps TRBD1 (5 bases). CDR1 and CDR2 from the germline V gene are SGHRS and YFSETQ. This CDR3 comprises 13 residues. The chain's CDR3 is CASSLPGYTEAIF. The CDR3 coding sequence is TGCGCCAGCAGCCTCCCAGGGTACACTGAAGCTATCTTT.

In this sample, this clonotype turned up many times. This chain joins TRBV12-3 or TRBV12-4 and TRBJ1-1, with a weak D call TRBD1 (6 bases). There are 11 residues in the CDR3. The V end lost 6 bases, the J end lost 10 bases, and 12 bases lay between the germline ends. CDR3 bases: TGTGCCAGCAGCCAGGGGAGGGGAGCTTTCTTT. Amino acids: CASSQGRGAFF.

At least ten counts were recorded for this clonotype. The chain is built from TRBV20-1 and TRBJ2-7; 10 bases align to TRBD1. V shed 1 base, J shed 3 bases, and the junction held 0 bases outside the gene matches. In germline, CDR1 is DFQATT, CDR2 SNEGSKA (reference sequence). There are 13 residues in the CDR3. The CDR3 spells CSARGDRGYEQYF. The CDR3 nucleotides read TGCAGTGCTAGAGGGGACAGGGGCTACGAGCAGTACTTC.

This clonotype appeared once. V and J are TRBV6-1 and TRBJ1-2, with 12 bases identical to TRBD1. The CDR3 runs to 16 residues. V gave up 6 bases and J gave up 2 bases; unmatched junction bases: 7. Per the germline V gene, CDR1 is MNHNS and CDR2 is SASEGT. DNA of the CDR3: TGTGCCAGCAGGACGCTTGGGACAGGGGGCAACTATGGCTACACCTTC. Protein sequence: CASRTLGTGGNYGYTF.

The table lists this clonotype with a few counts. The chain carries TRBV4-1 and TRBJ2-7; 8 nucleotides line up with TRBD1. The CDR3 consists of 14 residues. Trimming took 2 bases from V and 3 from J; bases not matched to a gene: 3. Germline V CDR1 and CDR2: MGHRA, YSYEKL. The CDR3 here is CASSQTTGVYEQYF. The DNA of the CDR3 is TGCGCCAGCAGCCAAACGACAGGGGTCTACGAGCAGTACTTC.

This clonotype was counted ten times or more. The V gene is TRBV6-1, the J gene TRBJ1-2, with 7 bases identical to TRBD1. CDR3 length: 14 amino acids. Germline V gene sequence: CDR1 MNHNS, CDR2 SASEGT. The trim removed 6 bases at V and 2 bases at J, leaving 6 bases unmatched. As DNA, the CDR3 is TGTGCCAGCAGGAAGACAGGGACGAACTATGGCTACACCTTC. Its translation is CASRKTGTNYGYTF.

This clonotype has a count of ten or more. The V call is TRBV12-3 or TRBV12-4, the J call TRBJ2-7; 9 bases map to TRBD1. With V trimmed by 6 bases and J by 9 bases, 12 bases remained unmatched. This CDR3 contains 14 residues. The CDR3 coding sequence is TGTGCCAGCAGCCCACCCGTGACAGGGGGAGCGCAGTACTTC. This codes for CASSPPVTGGAQYF.

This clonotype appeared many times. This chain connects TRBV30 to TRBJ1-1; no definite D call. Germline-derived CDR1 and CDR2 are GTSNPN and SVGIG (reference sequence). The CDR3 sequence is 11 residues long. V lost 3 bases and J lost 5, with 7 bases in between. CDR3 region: CAWRGSTEAFF. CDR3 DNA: TGTGCCTGGAGGGGTTCGACTGAAGCTTTCTTT. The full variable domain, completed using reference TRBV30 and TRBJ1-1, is SQTIHQWPATLVQPVGSPLSLECTVEGTSNPNLYWYRQAAGRGLQLLFYSVGIGQISSEVPQNLSASRPQDRQFILSSKKLLLSDSGFYLCAWRGSTEAFFGQGTRLTVV.

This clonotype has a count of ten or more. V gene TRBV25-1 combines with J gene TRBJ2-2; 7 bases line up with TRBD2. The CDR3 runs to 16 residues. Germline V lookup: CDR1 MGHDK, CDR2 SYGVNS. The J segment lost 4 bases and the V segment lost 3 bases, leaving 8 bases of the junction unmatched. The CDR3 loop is CASSDSRLASTGELFF. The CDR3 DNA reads TGTGCCAGCAGTGATTCTCGACTAGCCAGCACCGGGGAGCTGTTTTTT. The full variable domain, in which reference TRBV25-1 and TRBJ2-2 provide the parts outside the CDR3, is EADIYQTPRYLVIGTGKKITLECSQTMGHDKMYWYQQDPGMELHLIHYSYGVNSTEKGDLSSESTVSRIRTEHFPLTLESARPSHTSQYLCASSDSRLASTGELFFGEGSRLTVL.

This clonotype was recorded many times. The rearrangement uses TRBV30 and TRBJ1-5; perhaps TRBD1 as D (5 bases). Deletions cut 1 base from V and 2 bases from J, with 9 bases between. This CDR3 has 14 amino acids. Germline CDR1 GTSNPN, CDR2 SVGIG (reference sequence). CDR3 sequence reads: CAWSAGDGNQPQHF. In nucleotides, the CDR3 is TGTGCCTGGAGTGCCGGGGACGGCAATCAGCCCCAGCATTTT.

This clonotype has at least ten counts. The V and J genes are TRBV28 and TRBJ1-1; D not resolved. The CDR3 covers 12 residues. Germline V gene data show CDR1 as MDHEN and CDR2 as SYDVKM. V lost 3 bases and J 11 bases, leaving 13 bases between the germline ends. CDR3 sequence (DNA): TGTGCCAGCAGTTTCGAGCTTCTGGGGGCTTTCTTT. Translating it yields CASSFELLGAFF.

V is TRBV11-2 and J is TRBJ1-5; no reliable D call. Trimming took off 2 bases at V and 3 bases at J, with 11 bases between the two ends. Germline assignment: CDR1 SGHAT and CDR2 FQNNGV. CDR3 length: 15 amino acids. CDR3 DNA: TGTGCCAGCAGCTTATTAGGCCAGAACAATCAGCCCCAGCATTTT. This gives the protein CASSLLGQNNQPQHF.

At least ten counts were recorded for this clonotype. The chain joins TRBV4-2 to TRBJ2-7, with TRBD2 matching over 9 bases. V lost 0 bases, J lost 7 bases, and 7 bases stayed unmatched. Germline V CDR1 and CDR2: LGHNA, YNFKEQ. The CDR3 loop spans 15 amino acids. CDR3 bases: TGTGCCAGCAGCCAAGATACGCGGGGGGGCCGGGAGCAGTACTTC. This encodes CASSQDTRGGREQYF.

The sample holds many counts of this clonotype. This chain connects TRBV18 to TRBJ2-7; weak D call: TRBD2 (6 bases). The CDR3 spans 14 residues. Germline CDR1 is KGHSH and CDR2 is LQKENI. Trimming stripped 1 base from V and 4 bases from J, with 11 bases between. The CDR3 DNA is TGTGCCAGCTCACCACGGGCGGGAAGGTACGAGCAGTACTTC. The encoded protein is CASSPRAGRYEQYF.